This entry lists 7 T cell receptor beta chains sequenced from one sample in a study of tumor and adjacent non-tumor tissue in lung cancer. No cell sorting was done before RNA was extracted from the tissue. Three rounds of nested PCR, following a modified ARM-PCR protocol, produced the TCRbeta library. Each CDR3 protein gets one entry after TCRdb re-called the multiplex PCR reads with MiXCR. The sample holds tens of thousands of distinct CDR3 sequences, approximately 79% seen once. Sequences were obtained from lung tumor tissue. Every receptor here comes from a woman aged 45 to 65 with non-small cell lung cancer.

As for this clonotype: This is likely a read error, given that the CDR3 carries no conserved phenylalanine or tryptophan at its end. V usage is TRBV29-1 and J usage is TRBJ2-7, with D unclear. The CDR3 consists of 14 residues. The V gene lost 4 bases and the J gene lost 4 bases, with 17 bases spanning the gap. From germline, CDR1 is SQVTM and CDR2 ANQGSEA. CDR3 sequence (DNA): TGCAGCGTTGCCATAAGGGTCGAAACGTACGAGCAGTACTTA. Its translation is CSVAIRVETYEQYL.

This clonotype was counted only a few times. Its ends do not fully match the called genes, so a read error is possible. V and J are TRBV20-1 and TRBJ2-2; 7 nucleotides align to TRBD2. CDR3 length: 15 amino acids. From germline, CDR1 is DFQATT and CDR2 SNEGSKA (reference sequence). The chain's CDR3 is CSARGGGGDTGELFF. The DNA of the CDR3 is TGCAGTGCTAGAGGGGGGGGGGGAGACACCGGGGAGCTTTTTTTT.

In this sample, this clonotype turned up a few times. The chain carries TRBV7-8 and TRBJ2-2, with no clear D. Trimming removed 6 bases from V and 4 bases from J, with 15 bases in between. The germline V gene has CDR1 SGHVS and CDR2 FQNEAQ. The CDR3 is made up of 15 amino acids. The CDR3 coding sequence is TGTGCCAGCAGATCACCTGCAGCGACCACCGGGGAGCTGTTTTTT. Translating gives CASRSPAATTGELFF.

A note on this clonotype: Possible read error: a much larger clone is one base away. The chain uses TRBV7-9 and TRBJ2-3; no clear D. V was trimmed by 5 bases and J by 5 bases, leaving 8 bases between them. The CDR3 runs to 12 residues. Per the germline V gene, CDR1 is SEHNR and CDR2 is FQNEAQ (reference sequence). The CDR3 DNA reads as TGTGCCAGCAGCCCAGACATAGATACGCAGTATTTT. It yields the protein CASSPDIDTQYF.

A word on this clonotype: Compared with germline, one end of the junction differs, possibly owing to a read error. V and J are TRBV29-1 and TRBJ1-1; D uncertain. The CDR3 contains 11 residues. The germline CDR1 and CDR2 sequences are SQVTM and ANQGSEA. CDR3 region: CSVGENTEVFF. The CDR3 DNA is TGCAGTGTTGGTGAGAACACTGAAGTTTTCTTT.

On this clonotype itself: A clone one base away is much larger, so this may be a read error. The chain carries TRBV14 and TRBJ2-1, with D possibly matching TRBD1 (6 bases). The CDR3 is 17 residues long. Germline assignment: CDR1 SGHDN and CDR2 FVKESK. The CDR3 loop reads CASSQGTARGIYSEQFF. Here the CDR3 DNA reads TGTGCCAGCAGCCAAGGCACAGCGAGGGGGATCTACAGTGAGCAGTTCTTC.

The chain combines TRBV11-2 with TRBJ2-1, with D unresolved. Germline V gene lookup returns CDR1 SGHAT and CDR2 FQNNGV. Trimming stripped 11 bases from V and 6 bases from J, with 17 bases between. The CDR3 is 13 residues long. The CDR3: CAWSSGRINEQFF. Here the CDR3 DNA reads TGTGCCTGGAGCTCCGGACGGATCAATGAGCAGTTCTTC.